This TCR beta chain was found in a study of shared clonotypes between healthy human individuals. Study observations and caveats: Among donors, sharing of clonotypes was expected to be affected by sequencing depth.

Concerning this clone itself: Antigen unknown.

This CDR3 has 18 amino acids. Germline V gene sequence: CDR1 MNHNS, CDR2 SASEGT. Trimming removed 2 bases from V and 4 bases from J; junction bases left unmatched: 13. Only in-frame clones appear in the TCRdb table, and some are missing; sequencing was by immunoSEQ multiplex PCR. Here the sample spans around 550,000 clones, approximately 95% being singletons. In the naive CD8 group, cells lacked CD45RO and were positively selected for CCR7, so terminally differentiated effector memory CD45RA+ cells were left out. All donors qualified as healthy HIV-negative adults and had experienced no recent acute infections or vaccinations.

The sample taken for sequencing was naive CD8+ T cells sorted from blood. This chain uses TRBV6-1 with TRBJ2-3; the match to TRBD2 covers 9 bases. This TCR derives from a woman between 25 and 40 years old in good health. The CDR3 region has the DNA TGTGCCAGCAGTGAACGACCGGGACTAGCTACTCGCCCAGATACGCAGTATTTT. Amino acid sequence: CASSERPGLATRPDTQYF.